This TCR beta chain was captured by sequencing in a study of a mutant IDH1 vaccine in newly diagnosed glioma. The wider study: The first vaccination came 4-6 weeks after radiotherapy alone, or with temozolomide cycles. V12 fell at week 35 and V13, the study end, at week 47. Radiotherapy, temozolomide, or both had been given previously, and both were given to most.

Whole-study findings and limits: A vaccine-induced immune response developed in about 93% of the patients.

Points on this clone: Its antigen is undetermined.

Clones were read by immunoSEQ multiplex PCR, and TCRdb kept only the in-frame ones, dropping some. The sample includes 50,000 to 70,000 clones, roughly 71% seen only once; the top ten take 4.7%. Trimming removed 1 base from V and 3 bases from J, with 14 bases in between. The CDR3 consists of 16 residues. The germline V gene has CDR1 SGHAT and CDR2 FQDESV (reference sequence). As for time point: week 35, safety follow-up. It was 300 ug of mutant IDH1 20-mer peptide that made up each vaccine dose, given with topical imiquimod. This chain joins TRBV11-1 and TRBJ2-3; maybe TRBD1 (5 bases). Here the sequenced sample was PBMCs, taken from a glioma patient whose treatment included an IDH1 peptide vaccine. The TCR originated in a man aged 45-65 years with glioma. CDR3 coding DNA: TGTGCCAGCAGCTTAGGTGGGGCCCGACGGACAGATACGCAGTATTTT. It translates to CASSLGGARRTDTQYF.